These 27 T cell receptor beta chains came from one sample sequenced in a study of Graves' ophthalmopathy and Graves' hyperthyroidism. The authors amplified TCR beta CDR3 regions from RNA transcripts. A first-round RT-PCR used HTBI primers, followed by a second-round multiplex PCR. TCRdb processed the multiplex PCR reads anew with MiXCR; each CDR3 protein has one entry. The data show some 1.1 million distinct CDR3 sequences, roughly two fifths seen once. Sequencing was carried out using peripheral blood or thyroid tissue (not recorded which). All receptors derive from an adult man with Graves' hyperthyroidism.

This chain joins TRBV12-3 or TRBV12-4 and TRBJ2-7; 7 bases map to TRBD2. The V and J ends lost 4 bases and 9 bases, in that order; junction bases with no gene match: 15. There are 15 residues in the CDR3. The CDR3 region has the DNA TGTGCCAGCAGTTCAATAGCGGGCACAAGTGCGGGGCAGTACTTC. This codes for CASSSIAGTSAGQYF.

As for this clonotype: A junction boundary mismatches the germline segment, possibly from a read error. The gene calls are TRBV2 and TRBJ1-5, with a weak D call TRBD1 (5 bases). The CDR3 is 16 amino acids. Germline CDR1 SNHLY, CDR2 FYNNEI. CDR3 nucleotide sequence: TGTGCCAACAGTGAACAAGGGCCAAGGGCAGGGCAGCCCCAGCATTTT. It yields the protein CANSEQGPRAGQPQHF.

This clonotype was recorded at least ten times. This rearrangement joins TRBV12-3 or TRBV12-4 to TRBJ1-2, with D unresolved. Between the trimmed V and J ends, which lost 4 bases and 9 bases, there was a span of 18 bases. CDR3 size: 14 residues. CDR3 coding DNA: TGTGCCAGCAGTTCCTCCGGGAGGCCTCCCAGCTACACCTTC. Residues: CASSSSGRPPSYTF.

This clonotype was observed once. The rearrangement uses TRBV15 and TRBJ1-2; D is possibly TRBD1 (6 bases). V was cut by 10 bases and J by 2 bases, with 11 bases left in between. Looked up from germline, CDR1 is LNHNV and CDR2 is YYDKDF (reference sequence). CDR3 size: 12 residues. As DNA, the CDR3 is TGTGCCAGCCCCGACAGGAACTATGGCTACACCTTC. Protein sequence: CASPDRNYGYTF.

This chain links TRBV7-9 with TRBJ2-7; TRBD1 matches 7 bases. CDR1 is SEHNR and CDR2 is FQNEAQ in the germline V gene (reference sequence). This CDR3 spans 15 amino acids. Trimming at V came to 5 bases and at J to 5 bases, leaving 12 bases not matched to a gene. The chain's CDR3 is CASSPGQLSSNEQYF. For the CDR3, the DNA is TGTGCCAGCAGCCCGGGACAGCTTTCGTCTAACGAGCAGTACTTC.

The chain uses TRBV27 and TRBJ1-2, with 7 positions matching TRBD1. CDR1 is MNHEY, CDR2 SMNVEV, per germline (reference sequence). The CDR3 is 14 residues long. Unmatched junction bases numbered 3, after V lost 4 bases and J lost 1 base. The CDR3 region has the DNA TGTGCCAGCAGTTCGGACAGGCGTAACTATGGCTACACCTTC. This gives the protein CASSSDRRNYGYTF.

J is TRBJ1-6 and V is TRBV29-1; TRBD1 might be the D (6 bases). Trimming left V 5 bases short and J 9 bases short, with 20 bases between. Germline V lookup: CDR1 SQVTM, CDR2 ANQGSEA. This CDR3 contains 15 residues. For the CDR3, the DNA is TGCAGCGTTCGATGGGAGGAGGGGGGCGGTTCACCCCTCCACTTT. It encodes CSVRWEEGGGSPLHF.

This clonotype has a count of ten or more. The V and J genes are TRBV27 and TRBJ1-5; no reliable D call. The CDR3 has 13 amino acids. Germline lookup yields CDR1 MNHEY and CDR2 SMNVEV (reference sequence). Trimming removed 4 bases from V and 2 bases from J, with 6 bases in between. The chain's CDR3 is CASSWDRNQPQHF. The DNA of the CDR3 is TGTGCCAGCAGTTGGGATCGCAATCAGCCCCAGCATTTT.

The V call is TRBV6-5, the J call TRBJ1-2; 9 nucleotides align to TRBD1. CDR3 length: 13 amino acids. Germline-derived CDR1 and CDR2 are MNHEY and SVGAGI. V gave up 4 bases and J gave up 6 bases; unmatched junction bases: 3. CDR3 sequence (DNA): TGTGCCAGCAGTTGGACAGGGGAGGATGGCTACACCTTC. Residues: CASSWTGEDGYTF.

The chain links TRBV20-1 to TRBJ2-7; 10 positions agree with TRBD2. This CDR3 is built from 15 residues. Germline-derived CDR1 and CDR2 are DFQATT and SNEGSKA (reference sequence). Losses at the gene ends were 5 bases for V and 1 base for J; bases not matched to a gene: 8. CDR3 sequence: CSADPIAGGSYEQYF. CDR3 nucleotides: TGCAGTGCTGACCCTATAGCGGGGGGTTCCTACGAGCAGTACTTC.

This clonotype was counted at least ten times. The chain carries TRBV12-3 or TRBV12-4 and TRBJ2-7; 8 positions match TRBD2. V lost 3 bases to trimming and J lost 6 bases; unmatched junction nucleotides: 10. The CDR3 consists of 15 residues. CDR3 coding DNA: TGTGCCAGCAGTTTCTTCGGGACTAGGGCTCGCGAGCAGTACTTC. It translates to CASSFFGTRAREQYF.

The CDR3 coding sequence is TGCAGTGCTCCTCCCCGGGGGACAGGGTTCAATTATGGCTACACCTTC. Translation: CSAPPRGTGFNYGYTF. The chain couples TRBV20-1 to TRBJ1-2, with TRBD1 matching 9 bases. V shed 5 bases, J shed 5 bases, and the junction held 15 bases outside the gene matches. The CDR3 has 16 amino acids. Germline CDR1 DFQATT, CDR2 SNEGSKA (reference sequence).

This clonotype was seen repeatedly, ten times or more. The chain carries TRBV7-9 and TRBJ1-4; D might be TRBD1 (6 bases). CDR3 size: 14 residues. The germline gives CDR1 SEHNR, CDR2 FQNEAQ (reference sequence). V was cut by 3 bases and J by 8 bases, with 13 bases left in between. This chain's CDR3 is CASSFGGFGEKLFF. The CDR3 DNA is TGTGCCAGCAGCTTTGGGGGCTTCGGAGAAAAACTGTTTTTT.

This clonotype is a singleton in its sample. The chain couples TRBV15 to TRBJ1-1; the match to TRBD1 covers 10 bases. The germline gives CDR1 LNHNV, CDR2 YYDKDF (reference sequence). This CDR3 has 17 residues. V lost 3 bases and J lost 4; bases outside the gene matches: 11. This chain's CDR3 is CATSSYRGTGDRTEAFF. As DNA, the CDR3 is TGTGCCACCAGCAGTTATCGCGGGACAGGGGACCGCACTGAAGCTTTCTTT.

This chain links TRBV19 with TRBJ1-5; D is unclear. This CDR3 is built from 13 residues. The germline CDR1 and CDR2 sequences are LNHDA and SQIVND (reference sequence). V gave up 5 bases and J gave up 5 bases, with 10 bases separating them. Here the CDR3 reads CASSSTLDQPQHF. Written as DNA, the CDR3 is TGTGCCAGTAGTTCCACTCTGGATCAGCCCCAGCATTTT.

This clonotype was detected only a few times. V is TRBV12-3 or TRBV12-4 and J is TRBJ2-2; no firm D call. CDR3 length: 12 residues. Trimming took off 3 bases at V and 8 bases at J, with 7 bases between the two ends. The CDR3 sequence: CASSFWGGELFF. The CDR3, as DNA: TGTGCCAGCAGTTTTTGGGGTGGGGAGCTGTTTTTT.

A few counts support this clonotype. With a much larger clone just one base away, this may be a read error. The chain links TRBV20-1 to TRBJ2-5; D may be TRBD1 (5 bases). The germline V gene has CDR1 DFQATT and CDR2 SNEGSKA (reference sequence). The CDR3 contains 13 residues. Trimming removed 5 bases at V and 1 base at J, with 11 bases between. The CDR3, as DNA: TGCAGTGCTGGTGGACATCGCCAAGAGACCCAGTACTTC. This sequence encodes CSAGGHRQETQYF.

A note on this clonotype: Relative to the germline gene, one junction end is altered; a read error may explain this. The chain joins TRBV10-3 to TRBJ1-3; unclear D gene. The germline CDR1 and CDR2 sequences are ENHRY and SYGVKD. The CDR3 is 13 residues long. The CDR3 is CAISGLGGNTVYF. Written as DNA, the CDR3 is TGTGCCATCAGCGGGCTAGGAGGAAACACCGTATATTTT.

J is TRBJ1-1 and V is TRBV6-6; D uncertain. Trimming took off 2 bases at V and 4 bases at J, with 14 bases between the two ends. CDR1 and CDR2 from the germline V gene are MNHNY and SVGAGI (reference sequence). This CDR3 spans 15 amino acids. The CDR3 DNA reads as TGTGCCAGCAGTTACCTACTACACGTGAGCACTGAAGCTTTCTTT. Amino acid sequence: CASSYLLHVSTEAFF.

In regard to this clonotype: At one end, the junction sequence differs from germline, possibly due to a read error. The chain couples TRBV5-1 to TRBJ2-2; 13 bases fit TRBD2. Germline assignment: CDR1 SGHRS and CDR2 YFSETQ. This CDR3 contains 16 residues. This CDR3 reads CASSPWTSGSTGELFF. DNA for the CDR3: TGTGCCAGCAGCCCTTGGACTAGCGGGAGTACCGGGGAGCTGTTTTTT.

Comment on this clonotype: At one end the junction does not follow the germline gene, possibly because of a read error. The chain joins TRBV5-1 to TRBJ1-6; 7 positions agree with TRBD1. CDR1 is SGHRS and CDR2 is YFSETQ in the germline V gene. The CDR3 extends over 13 amino acids. The CDR3 sequence is CASSFDNDREIVF. Written as DNA, the CDR3 is TGCGCCAGCAGTTTCGACAACGACAGGGAAATAGTCTTT.

The table lists this clonotype with many counts. The chain uses TRBV7-6 and TRBJ2-5; either TRBD1 or TRBD2 may fit D (5 bases each). CDR3 length: 14 amino acids. The germline CDR1 and CDR2 sequences are SGHVS and FNYEAQ. Between the trimmed V and J ends, which lost 3 bases and 5 bases, there was a span of 13 bases. The CDR3, as DNA: TGTGCCAGCAGCTTGCGGGCAGCAGGGGAGACCCAGTACTTC. Encoded protein: CASSLRAAGETQYF.

The rearrangement links TRBV29-1 to TRBJ2-5; 8 nucleotides align to TRBD2. The CDR3 length is 13 residues. Trimming at V came to 7 bases and at J to 5 bases, leaving 9 bases not matched to a gene. Germline assignment: CDR1 SQVTM and CDR2 ANQGSEA. The chain's CDR3 is CSAGTRESETQYF. CDR3 nucleotide sequence: TGCAGCGCCGGGACTAGGGAGTCGGAGACCCAGTACTTC.

About this clonotype itself: A much larger clone is a single base away; this may be a read error. V and J are TRBV7-2 and TRBJ1-5; unclear D gene. V was pared by 3 bases and J by 3 bases, with 15 bases between. From germline, CDR1 is SGHTA and CDR2 FQGNSA. The CDR3 runs to 16 residues. CDR3 sequence (DNA): TGTGCCAGCAGCTTGTGGCACAGCGAATTCAATCAGCCCCAGCATTTT. Translation: CASSLWHSEFNQPQHF.

This clonotype was counted only a few times. The chain employs TRBV20-1 and TRBJ1-1, with TRBD1 matching 7 bases. Germline V lookup: CDR1 DFQATT, CDR2 SNEGSKA (reference sequence). The V and J ends lost 1 base and 4 bases, in that order; junction bases with no gene match: 9. CDR3 length: 15 amino acids. The CDR3 here is CSARGFRQGGTEAFF. The CDR3, as DNA: TGCAGTGCTAGAGGCTTTCGACAGGGTGGCACTGAAGCTTTCTTT.

The rearrangement uses TRBV7-8 and TRBJ2-5; possible D gene TRBD2, 5 bases. CDR1 and CDR2 (germline): SGHVS, FQNEAQ. The CDR3 runs 16 residues. V was cut by 2 bases and J by 3 bases, with 16 bases left in between. CDR3 coding DNA: TGTGCCAGCAGCTTAATTTTTTTCGCGGGTAAAGAGACCCAGTACTTC. It codes for CASSLIFFAGKETQYF. The whole variable domain, remainder taken from reference TRBV7-8 and TRBJ2-5, is GAGVSQSPRYKVAKRGQDVALRCDPISGHVSLFWYQQALGQGPEFLTYFQNEAQLDKSGLPSDRFFAERPEGSVSTLKIQRTQQEDSAVYLCASSLIFFAGKETQYFGPGTRLLVL.

This clonotype has more than one count but fewer than ten. The chain has TRBV10-3 and TRBJ1-1; tentative D call: TRBD1 (5 bases). The CDR3 is 12 amino acids. CDR1 is ENHRY and CDR2 is SYGVKD in the germline V gene. Trimming shortened V by 7 bases and J by 1 base, and 7 bases separated the two germline ends. The chain's CDR3 is CAITTGNTEAFF. CDR3 coding DNA: TGTGCCATCACCACAGGGAACACTGAAGCTTTCTTT.